The rows below give T cell receptor beta chains drawn from one sample of a study of blood T cells in healthy people across ages. In TCRdb, the 5' RACE reads were re-called with MiXCR into one record per CDR3 protein. The sample carries about 640,000 distinct CDR3 sequences, roughly three fifths recorded once. Specimen: blood. These TCRs come from a man aged 55 to 70 in good health. Both conserved end residues are part of each CDR3. A D gene is named only where the DNA matches it firmly. Size values are once, few and many counts, or a class for expanded clones, and some rows have none.

CDR3nt	CDR3aa	d_gene	abundance	v_gene	j_gene
TGCGCCAGCAGCTTGGCGGGGACAGGGAACCACGAGCAGTACTTC	CASSLAGTGNHEQYF	TRBD1	-	TRBV5-1	TRBJ2-7
TGCAGTGCTAGAGTGGCGCTGAACAGGGTTAATTCACCCCTCCACTTT	CSARVALNRVNSPLHF	-	-	TRBV20-1	TRBJ1-6
TGTGCCAGCAGCTTATTCCAGGGAGAGAGTCAGCCCCAGCATTTT	CASSLFQGESQPQHF	-	-	TRBV7-2	TRBJ1-5
TGTGCCAGCAGCCTACTAGCGGGGAACAATGAGCAGTTCTTC	CASSLLAGNNEQFF	TRBD2	few	TRBV6-1	TRBJ2-1
TGTGCCACCAGTGATCCAGACGATTATAGCACAGATACGCAGTATTTT	CATSDPDDYSTDTQYF	-	-	TRBV24-1	TRBJ2-3
TGCAGTGCTGGAGATCCCCAGCGGGGGGGCCCCAATGAGCAGTTCTTC	CSAGDPQRGGPNEQFF	TRBD2	-	TRBV20-1	TRBJ2-1
TGTGCCAGCAGCCAAGATCGGGGCACTAATACGCAGTATTTT	CASSQDRGTNTQYF	-	-	TRBV3-1	TRBJ2-3
TGTGCCACCAGCAGAGAGAAACGACAGGGCACAGATACGCAGTATTTT	CATSREKRQGTDTQYF	-	-	TRBV15	TRBJ2-3
TGCAGTGCTAGATACCTAGAGCGGAGCTCCTACAATGAGCAGTTCTTC	CSARYLERSSYNEQFF	-	once	TRBV20-1	TRBJ2-1
TGTGCCAGCAGCCCTTTGGGTATCCGAGGGGAAAAACTGTTTTTT	CASSPLGIRGEKLFF	-	-	TRBV2	TRBJ1-4
TGCAGTGCTAGGGGCGAGATCTACGAGCAGTACTTC	CSARGEIYEQYF	-	-	TRBV20-1	TRBJ2-7
TGTGCCAGCAGCAGGGGAGGTTACACCGGGGAGCTGTTTTTT	CASSRGGYTGELFF	-	once	TRBV7-9	TRBJ2-2
TGCAGTGCTAGCGCACGGGGGGCTGACACTGAAGCTTTCTTT	CSASARGADTEAFF	-	-	TRBV20-1	TRBJ1-1
TGTGCCTGCAGCGGACTAGCGTCCTACAATGAGCAGTTCTTC	CACSGLASYNEQFF	TRBD2	-	TRBV7-9	TRBJ2-1
TGTGCCAGCCGCACGACCCCCGGAGTAGCGGGGGCTTGGGAGACCCAGTACTTC	CASRTTPGVAGAWETQYF	TRBD2	many	TRBV6-1	TRBJ2-5
TGTGCCAGCAGCTCGCAGGCGGAAGGCTACACCTTC	CASSSQAEGYTF	-	-	TRBV7-2	TRBJ1-2
TGTGCCAGCAGTTCCGGACTCTCGAGCTCCTATAATTCACCCCTCCACTTT	CASSSGLSSSYNSPLHF	-	-	TRBV12-3/TRBV12-4	TRBJ1-6
TGTGCCATCACACCCGGGACTAGCGGGGAAGAGCAGTACTTC	CAITPGTSGEEQYF	TRBD2	-	TRBV10-3	TRBJ2-7
TGTGCCAGCAGCCAAGATGCGGGCCGACAGGGTACAGATACGCAGTATTTT	CASSQDAGRQGTDTQYF	TRBD1	-	TRBV4-2	TRBJ2-3
TGCAGTGCTAGGGGGGCCGGGACCCAGTACTTC	CSARGAGTQYF	-	-	TRBV20-1	TRBJ2-5
TGTGCCAGCAGCACCCCGACTAGCGGGGGGGCCGAGCAGTATTTT	CASSTPTSGGAEQYF	TRBD2	-	TRBV11-2	TRBJ2-3
TGTGCCAGCAGTGAGAACGGGGCTGTCGATGGCTACACCTTC	CASSENGAVDGYTF	-	-	TRBV6-1	TRBJ1-2
TGCAGCGTCGGAGCGGGGGAGGAGGTAGATACGCAGTATTTT	CSVGAGEEVDTQYF	TRBD2	-	TRBV29-1	TRBJ2-3
TGCAGCGTTGCCCTAACAGGCACAGATACGCAGTATTTT	CSVALTGTDTQYF	-	-	TRBV29-1	TRBJ2-3
TGCGCCAGCAGCTCGGCCGACGCGTACCTAGAGACCCAGTACTTC	CASSSADAYLETQYF	-	-	TRBV5-1	TRBJ2-5
TGCGCCAGCAGCTTGGGGCGGGGAGACTCTGAAGCTTTCTTT	CASSLGRGDSEAFF	-	-	TRBV5-1	TRBJ1-1
TGTGCCAGCAGCTTAGGGGACTCCAAGACCCAGTACTTC	CASSLGDSKTQYF	-	-	TRBV7-2	TRBJ2-5
TGCGCCAGCAGCTTGGGGACTATCCAAGAGACCCAGTACTTC	CASSLGTIQETQYF	-	few	TRBV5-1	TRBJ2-5
TGCAGCGTTGATCGGGGGAACACTGAAGCTTTCTTT	CSVDRGNTEAFF	-	-	TRBV29-1	TRBJ1-1